This entry concerns a single TCR beta chain. These data originate in a study of T cells in Graves' hyperthyroidism and ophthalmopathy. TCR beta CDR3 regions were amplified from RNA. Using the HTBI primer set, a first-round RT-PCR was run on the TCR CDR3. TCRdb ran MiXCR on the multiplex PCR reads and lists one entry per CDR3 protein. Of around 190,000 distinct CDR3 sequences in the sample, over 15% were seen once. This CDR3 region has 13 residues. CDR1 and CDR2 (germline): MNHEY, SVGEGT. V shed 7 bases and J shed 5 bases, with 14 bases lying between them. Source material for PBMCs was 10 ml fresh peripheral blood.

The receptor comes from a woman aged 45-60 years with Graves' hyperthyroidism. Sequenced sample: blood. The genes are TRBV6-2 or TRBV6-3 and TRBJ1-1; D ambiguous. CDR3 loop: CASIRAFGTEAFF. DNA of the CDR3: TGTGCCAGCATTAGGGCGTTTGGGACTGAAGCTTTCTTT.